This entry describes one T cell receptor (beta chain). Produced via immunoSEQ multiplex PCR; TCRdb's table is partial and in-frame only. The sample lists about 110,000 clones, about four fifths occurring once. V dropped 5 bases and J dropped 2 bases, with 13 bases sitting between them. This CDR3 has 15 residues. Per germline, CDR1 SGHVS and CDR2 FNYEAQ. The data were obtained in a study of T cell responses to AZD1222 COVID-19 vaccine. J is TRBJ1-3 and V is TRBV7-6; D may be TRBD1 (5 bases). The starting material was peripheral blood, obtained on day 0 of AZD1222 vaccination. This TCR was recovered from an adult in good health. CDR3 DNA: TGTGCCAGCAGCACCTCCGGGACGGCTGGAAACACCATATATTTT. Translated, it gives CASSTSGTAGNTIYF.